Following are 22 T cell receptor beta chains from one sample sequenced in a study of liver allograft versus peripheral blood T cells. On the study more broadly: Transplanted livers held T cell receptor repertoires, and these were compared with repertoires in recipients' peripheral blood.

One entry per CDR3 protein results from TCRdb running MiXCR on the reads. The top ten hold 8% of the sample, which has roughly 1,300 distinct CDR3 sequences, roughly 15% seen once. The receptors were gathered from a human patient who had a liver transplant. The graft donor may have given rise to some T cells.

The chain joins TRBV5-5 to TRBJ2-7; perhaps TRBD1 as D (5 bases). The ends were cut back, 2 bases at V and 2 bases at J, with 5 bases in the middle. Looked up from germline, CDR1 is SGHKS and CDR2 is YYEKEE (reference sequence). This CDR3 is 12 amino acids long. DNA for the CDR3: TGTGCCAGCAGCTTAGGGGCCTACGAGCAGTACTTC. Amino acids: CASSLGAYEQYF.

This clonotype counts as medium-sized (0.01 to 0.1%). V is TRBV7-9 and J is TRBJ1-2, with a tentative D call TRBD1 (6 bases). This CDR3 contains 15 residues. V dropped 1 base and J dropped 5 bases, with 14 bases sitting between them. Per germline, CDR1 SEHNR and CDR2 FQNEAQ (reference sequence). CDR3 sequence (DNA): TGTGCCAGCAGCTTAGTGCAGGGGACCATATATGGCTACACCTTC. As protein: CASSLVQGTIYGYTF.

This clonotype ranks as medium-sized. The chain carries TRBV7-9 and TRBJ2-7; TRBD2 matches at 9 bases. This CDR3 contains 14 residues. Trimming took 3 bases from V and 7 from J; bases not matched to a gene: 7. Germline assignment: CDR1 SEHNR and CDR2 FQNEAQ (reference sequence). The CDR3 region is CASSFAGLAGEQYF. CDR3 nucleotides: TGTGCCAGCAGCTTCGCGGGACTAGCTGGAGAGCAGTACTTC.

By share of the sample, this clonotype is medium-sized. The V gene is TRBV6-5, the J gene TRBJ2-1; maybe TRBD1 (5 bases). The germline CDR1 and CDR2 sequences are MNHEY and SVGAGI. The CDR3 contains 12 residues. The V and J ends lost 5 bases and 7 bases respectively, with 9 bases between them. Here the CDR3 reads CASSLQGNEQFF. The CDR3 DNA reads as TGTGCCAGCAGTCTCCAGGGAAATGAGCAGTTCTTC.

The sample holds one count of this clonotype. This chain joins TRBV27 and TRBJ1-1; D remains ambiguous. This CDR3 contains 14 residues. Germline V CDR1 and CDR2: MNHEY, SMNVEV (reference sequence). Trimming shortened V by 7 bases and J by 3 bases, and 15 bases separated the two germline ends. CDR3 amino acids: CASILYRPYTEAFF. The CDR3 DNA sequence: TGTGCCAGCATTCTTTACAGACCCTACACTGAAGCTTTCTTT.

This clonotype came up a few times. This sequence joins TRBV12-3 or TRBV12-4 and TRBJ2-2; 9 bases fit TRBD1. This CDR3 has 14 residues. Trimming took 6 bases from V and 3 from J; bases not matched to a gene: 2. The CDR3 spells CASRRTGDTGELFF. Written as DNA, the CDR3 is TGTGCCAGCAGGCGGACAGGGGACACCGGGGAGCTGTTTTTT.

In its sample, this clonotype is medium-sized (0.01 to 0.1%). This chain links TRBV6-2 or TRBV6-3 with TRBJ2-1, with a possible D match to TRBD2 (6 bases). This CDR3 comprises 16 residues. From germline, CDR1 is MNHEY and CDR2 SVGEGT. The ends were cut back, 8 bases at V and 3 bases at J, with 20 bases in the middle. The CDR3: CASDHPGRGNYNEQFF. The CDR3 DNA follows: TGTGCCAGCGATCATCCGGGGCGGGGTAACTACAATGAGCAGTTCTTC.

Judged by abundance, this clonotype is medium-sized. DNA for the CDR3: TGTGCCAGCAGTTACCAAGGGGGCTCGTCCTACGAGCAGTACTTC. It specifies CASSYQGGSSYEQYF. The J gene is TRBJ2-7, the V gene TRBV6-6; 7 bases map to TRBD1. Per the germline V gene, CDR1 is MNHNY and CDR2 is SVGAGI (reference sequence). The CDR3 runs to 15 residues. J lost 1 base, V lost 2 bases, and 5 bases had no gene match.

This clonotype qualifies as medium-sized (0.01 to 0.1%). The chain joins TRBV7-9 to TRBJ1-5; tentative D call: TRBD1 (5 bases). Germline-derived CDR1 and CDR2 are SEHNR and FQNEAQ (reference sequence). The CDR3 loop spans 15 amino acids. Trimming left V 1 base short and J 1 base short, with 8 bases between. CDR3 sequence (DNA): TGTGCCAGCAGCTTAGTCGGGGGGAGCAATCAGCCCCAGCATTTT. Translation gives CASSLVGGSNQPQHF.

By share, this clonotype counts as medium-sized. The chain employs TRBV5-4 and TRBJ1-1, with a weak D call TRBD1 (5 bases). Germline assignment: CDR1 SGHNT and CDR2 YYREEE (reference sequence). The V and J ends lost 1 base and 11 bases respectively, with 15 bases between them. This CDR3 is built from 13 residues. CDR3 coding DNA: TGTGCCAGCAGCTTGTGGGGGTCGGGGTTCGCTTTCTTT. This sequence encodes CASSLWGSGFAFF.

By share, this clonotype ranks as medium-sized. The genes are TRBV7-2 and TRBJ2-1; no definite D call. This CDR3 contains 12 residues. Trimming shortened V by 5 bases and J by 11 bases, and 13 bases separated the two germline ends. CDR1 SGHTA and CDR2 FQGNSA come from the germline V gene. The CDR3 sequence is CASSPTRNKQFF. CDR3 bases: TGTGCCAGCAGCCCAACCAGGAACAAGCAGTTCTTC. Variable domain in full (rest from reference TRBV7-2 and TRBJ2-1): GAGVSQSPSNKVTEKGKDVELRCDPISGHTALYWYRQSLGQGLEFLIYFQGNSAPDKSGLPSDRFSAERTGGSVSTLTIQRTQQEDSAVYLCASSPTRNKQFFGPGTRLTVL.

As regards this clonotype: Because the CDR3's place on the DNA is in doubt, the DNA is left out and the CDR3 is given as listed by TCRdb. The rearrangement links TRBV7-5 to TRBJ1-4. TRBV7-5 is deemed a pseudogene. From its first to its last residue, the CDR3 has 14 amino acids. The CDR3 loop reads CISVPAPFDQKLFF.

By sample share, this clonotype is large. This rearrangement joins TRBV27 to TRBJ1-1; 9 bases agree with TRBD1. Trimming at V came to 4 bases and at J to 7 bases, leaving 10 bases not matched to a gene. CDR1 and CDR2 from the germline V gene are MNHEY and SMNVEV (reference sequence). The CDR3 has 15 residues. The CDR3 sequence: CASSSYGTGMSEAFF. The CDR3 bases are TGTGCCAGCAGTTCCTACGGGACAGGGATGAGTGAAGCTTTCTTT.

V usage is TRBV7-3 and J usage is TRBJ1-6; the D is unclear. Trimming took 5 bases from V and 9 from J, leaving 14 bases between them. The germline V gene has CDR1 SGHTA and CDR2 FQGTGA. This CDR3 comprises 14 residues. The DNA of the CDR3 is TGTGCCAGCAGCGGCGCCAGTCGTCCTTCACCCCTCCACTTT. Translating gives CASSGASRPSPLHF.

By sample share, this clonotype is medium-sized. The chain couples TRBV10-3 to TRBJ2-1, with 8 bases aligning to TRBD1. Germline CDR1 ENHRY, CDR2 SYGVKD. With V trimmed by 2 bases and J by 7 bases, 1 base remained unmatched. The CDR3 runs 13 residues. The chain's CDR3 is CAISEDRGNEQFF. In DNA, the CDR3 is TGTGCCATCAGTGAGGACAGGGGTAATGAGCAGTTCTTC.

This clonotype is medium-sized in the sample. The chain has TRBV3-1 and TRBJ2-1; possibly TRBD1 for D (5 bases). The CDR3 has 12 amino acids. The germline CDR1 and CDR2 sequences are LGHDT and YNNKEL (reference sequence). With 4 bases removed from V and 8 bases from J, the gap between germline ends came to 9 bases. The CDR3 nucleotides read TGTGCCAGCAGCCGCATCAGGGATGAGCAGTTCTTC. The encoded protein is CASSRIRDEQFF.

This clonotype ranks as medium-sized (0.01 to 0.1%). The CDR3 DNA is TGTGCCAGCAGCCCCTCTGGAGCGGTCTCCTACAATGAGCAGTTCTTC. Residues: CASSPSGAVSYNEQFF. This sequence joins TRBV7-2 and TRBJ2-1, with D tentatively TRBD2 (5 bases). The CDR3 contains 16 residues. Germline V gene lookup returns CDR1 SGHTA and CDR2 FQGNSA. Deletions cut 5 bases from V and 0 bases from J, with 14 bases between.

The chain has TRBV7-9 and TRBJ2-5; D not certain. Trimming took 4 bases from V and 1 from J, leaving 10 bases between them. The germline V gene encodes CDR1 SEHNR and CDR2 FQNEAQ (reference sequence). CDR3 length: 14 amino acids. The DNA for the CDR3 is TGTGCCAGCAGCTCCCTGCAGGTCCAAGAGACCCAGTACTTC. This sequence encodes CASSSLQVQETQYF.

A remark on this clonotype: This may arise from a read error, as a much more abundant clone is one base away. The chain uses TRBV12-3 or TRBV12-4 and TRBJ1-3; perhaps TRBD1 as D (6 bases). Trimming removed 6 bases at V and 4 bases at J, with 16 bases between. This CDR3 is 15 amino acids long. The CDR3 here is CASSPGQSYGNTIYF. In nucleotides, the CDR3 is TGTGCCAGCAGCCCCGGACAGTCTTACGGAAACACCATATATTTT.

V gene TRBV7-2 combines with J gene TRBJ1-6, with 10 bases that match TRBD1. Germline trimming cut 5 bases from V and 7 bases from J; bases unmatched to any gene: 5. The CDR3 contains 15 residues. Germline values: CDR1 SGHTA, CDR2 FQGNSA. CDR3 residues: CASSRDRGPNSPLHF. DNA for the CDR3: TGTGCCAGCAGCCGCGACAGGGGGCCCAATTCACCCCTCCACTTT.

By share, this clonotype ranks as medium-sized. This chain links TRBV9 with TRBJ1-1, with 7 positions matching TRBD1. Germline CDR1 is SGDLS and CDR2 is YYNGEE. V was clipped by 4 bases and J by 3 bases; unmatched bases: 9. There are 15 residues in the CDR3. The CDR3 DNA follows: TGTGCCAGCAGCCCTTTGGGACAGAGTGACACTGAAGCTTTCTTT. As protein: CASSPLGQSDTEAFF.

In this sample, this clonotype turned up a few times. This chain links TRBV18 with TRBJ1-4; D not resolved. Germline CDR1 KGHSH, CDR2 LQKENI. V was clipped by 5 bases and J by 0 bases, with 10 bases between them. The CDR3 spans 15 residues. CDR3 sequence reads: CASSTQHATNEKLFF. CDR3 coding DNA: TGTGCCAGCTCAACTCAGCATGCAACTAATGAAAAACTGTTTTTT.